Below, one T cell receptor (beta chain) is given with its context. The antigen is not known. The data belong to a study of persistence of HIV-infected CD4 T cells. Turning to the study itself: Donors were ART-treated; their CMV- and Gag-responding CD4+ T cells were isolated.

An overlapping HIV-1 Gag peptide pool stimulated these cells at approximately 1 ug/peptide/mL. CD40L/CD69 double-negative CD45RO-high memory CD4+ T cells were collected. Plasma HIV-1 RNA stayed below 50 copies/mL for at least 4 years. Study outcomes and limitations: Rare CMV-responding cells carrying HIV-1 proviruses were not analyzed separately for TCR.

The immunoSEQ assay was version 4, run in survey mode. Some clones are missing from TCRdb's copy, which holds only in-frame ones; the method was immunoSEQ multiplex PCR. The sample comprises approximately 32,000 clones, 65% to 90% of which are singletons, and 15% to 20% rests with the top ten. Trimming took off 5 bases at V and 6 bases at J, with 13 bases between the two ends. The CDR3 consists of 13 residues. Per the germline V gene, CDR1 is SGHTA and CDR2 is FQGTGA. The clonotype was recovered from an adult woman with HIV who was CMV-seropositive. This specimen was CD4+ T cells sorted from PBMCs after roughly 18-hour stimulation, taken from a patient who received antiretroviral therapy. The V call is TRBV7-3, the J call TRBJ1-2, with D tentatively TRBD1 (6 bases). CDR3 coding DNA: TGTGCCAGCAGCCAAACAGGGAGCCATGGCTACACCTTC. Protein: CASSQTGSHGYTF. The full variable domain, rest sourced from reference TRBV7-3 and TRBJ1-2, is GAGVSQTPSNKVTEKGKYVELRCDPISGHTALYWYRQSLGQGPEFLIYFQGTGAADDSGLPNDRFFAVRPEGSVSTLKIQRTERGDSAVYLCASSQTGSHGYTFGSGTRLTVV.